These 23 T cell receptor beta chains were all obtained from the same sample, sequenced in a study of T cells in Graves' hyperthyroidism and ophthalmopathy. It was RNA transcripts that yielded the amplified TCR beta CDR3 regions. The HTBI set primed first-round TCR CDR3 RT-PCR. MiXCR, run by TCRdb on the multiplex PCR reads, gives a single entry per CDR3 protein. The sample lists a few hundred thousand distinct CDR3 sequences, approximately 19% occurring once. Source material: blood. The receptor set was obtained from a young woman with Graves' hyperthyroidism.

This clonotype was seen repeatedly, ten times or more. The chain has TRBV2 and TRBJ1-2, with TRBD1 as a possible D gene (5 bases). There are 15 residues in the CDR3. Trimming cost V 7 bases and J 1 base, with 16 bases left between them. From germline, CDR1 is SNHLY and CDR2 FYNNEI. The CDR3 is CASTPSGGLNYGYTF. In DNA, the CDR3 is TGTGCCAGCACCCCATCGGGGGGACTTAACTATGGCTACACCTTC.

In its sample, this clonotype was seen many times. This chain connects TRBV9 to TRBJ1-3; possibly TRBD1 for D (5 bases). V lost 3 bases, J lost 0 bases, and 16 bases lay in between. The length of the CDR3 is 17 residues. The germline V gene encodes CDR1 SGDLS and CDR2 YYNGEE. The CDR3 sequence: CASSGGGGSFSGNTIYF. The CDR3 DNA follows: TGTGCCAGCAGCGGCGGTGGGGGTTCATTCTCTGGAAACACCATATATTTT.

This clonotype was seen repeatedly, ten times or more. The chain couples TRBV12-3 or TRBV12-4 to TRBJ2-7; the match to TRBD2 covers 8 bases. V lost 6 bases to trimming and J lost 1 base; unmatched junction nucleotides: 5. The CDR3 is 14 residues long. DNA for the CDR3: TGTGCCAGCAGCCCGGGGGGGGTATCCTACGAGCAGTACTTC. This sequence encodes CASSPGGVSYEQYF.

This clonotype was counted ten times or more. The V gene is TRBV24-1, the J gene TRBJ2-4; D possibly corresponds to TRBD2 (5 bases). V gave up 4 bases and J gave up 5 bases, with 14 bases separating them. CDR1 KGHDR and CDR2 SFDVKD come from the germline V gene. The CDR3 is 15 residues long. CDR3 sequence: CATSDPGIDQNIQYF. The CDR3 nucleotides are TGTGCCACCAGTGACCCCGGGATAGACCAAAACATTCAGTACTTC.

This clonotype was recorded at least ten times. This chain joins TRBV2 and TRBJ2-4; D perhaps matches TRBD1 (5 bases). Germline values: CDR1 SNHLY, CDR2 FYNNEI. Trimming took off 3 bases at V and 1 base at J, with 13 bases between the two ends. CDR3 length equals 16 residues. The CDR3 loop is CASSELAGFAKNIQYF. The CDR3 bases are TGTGCCAGCAGTGAGTTGGCAGGGTTCGCCAAAAACATTCAGTACTTC.

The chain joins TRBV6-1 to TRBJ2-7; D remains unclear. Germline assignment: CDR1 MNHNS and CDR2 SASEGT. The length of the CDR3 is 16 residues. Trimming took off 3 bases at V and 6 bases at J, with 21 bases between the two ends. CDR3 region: CASSDRAGPLSREQYF. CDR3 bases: TGTGCCAGCAGTGATCGGGCAGGCCCCTTGAGTCGCGAGCAGTACTTC.

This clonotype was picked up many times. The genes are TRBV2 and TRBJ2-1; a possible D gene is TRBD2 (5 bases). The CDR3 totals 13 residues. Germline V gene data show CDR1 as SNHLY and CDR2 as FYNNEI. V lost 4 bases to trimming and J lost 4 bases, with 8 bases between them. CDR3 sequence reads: CASSASGYNEQFF. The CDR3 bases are TGTGCCAGCAGTGCCAGCGGTTACAATGAGCAGTTCTTC.

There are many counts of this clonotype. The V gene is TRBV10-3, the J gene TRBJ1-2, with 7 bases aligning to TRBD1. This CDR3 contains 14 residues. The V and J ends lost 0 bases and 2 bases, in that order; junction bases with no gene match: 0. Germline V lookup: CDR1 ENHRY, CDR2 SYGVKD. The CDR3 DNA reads TGTGCCATCAGTGAGTCGACAGGGAACTATGGCTACACCTTC. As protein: CAISESTGNYGYTF.

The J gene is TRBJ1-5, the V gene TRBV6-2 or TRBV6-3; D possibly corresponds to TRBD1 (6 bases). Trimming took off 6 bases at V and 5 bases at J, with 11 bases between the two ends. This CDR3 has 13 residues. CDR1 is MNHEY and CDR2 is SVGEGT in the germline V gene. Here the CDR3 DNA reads TGTGCCAGCAGGGCTTCAGGGGATCAGCCCCAGCATTTT. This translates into CASRASGDQPQHF.

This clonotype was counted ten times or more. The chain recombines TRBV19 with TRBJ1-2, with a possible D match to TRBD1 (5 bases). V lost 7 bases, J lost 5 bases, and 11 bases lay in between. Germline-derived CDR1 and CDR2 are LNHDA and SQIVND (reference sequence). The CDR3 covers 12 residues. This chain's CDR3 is CASTGTTYGYTF. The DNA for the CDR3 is TGTGCCAGTACGGGGACGACTTATGGCTACACCTTC.

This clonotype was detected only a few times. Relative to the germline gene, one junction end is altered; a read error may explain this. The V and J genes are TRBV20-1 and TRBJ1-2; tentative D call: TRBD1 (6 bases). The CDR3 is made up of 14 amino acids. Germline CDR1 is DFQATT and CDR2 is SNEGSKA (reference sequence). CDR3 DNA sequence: TGCAATGCTCTGAAGGGGGGGTTGGTCCCTGGCTACACCTTC. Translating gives CNALKGGLVPGYTF.

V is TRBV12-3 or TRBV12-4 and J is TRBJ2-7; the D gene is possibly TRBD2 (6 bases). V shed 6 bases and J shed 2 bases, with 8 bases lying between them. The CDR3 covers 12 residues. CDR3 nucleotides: TGTGCCAGCAGCCGGGGGACCTACGAGCAGTACTTC. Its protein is CASSRGTYEQYF.

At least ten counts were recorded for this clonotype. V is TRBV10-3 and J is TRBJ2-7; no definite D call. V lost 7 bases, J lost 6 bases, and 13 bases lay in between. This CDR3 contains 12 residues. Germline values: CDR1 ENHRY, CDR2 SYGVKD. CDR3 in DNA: TGTGCCATCACGGACGTAGGGCGCGAGCAGTACTTC. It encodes CAITDVGREQYF.

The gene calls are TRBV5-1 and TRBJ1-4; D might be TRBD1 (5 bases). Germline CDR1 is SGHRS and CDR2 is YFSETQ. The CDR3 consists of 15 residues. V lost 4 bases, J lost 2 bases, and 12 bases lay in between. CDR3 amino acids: CASSAAWGTNEKLFF. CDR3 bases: TGCGCCAGCAGCGCTGCGTGGGGCACTAATGAAAAACTGTTTTTT.

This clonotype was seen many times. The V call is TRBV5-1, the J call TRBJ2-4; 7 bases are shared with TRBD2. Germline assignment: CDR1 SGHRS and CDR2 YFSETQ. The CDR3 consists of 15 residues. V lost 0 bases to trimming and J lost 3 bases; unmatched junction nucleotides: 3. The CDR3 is CASSLGGSRKNIQYF. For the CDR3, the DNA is TGCGCCAGCAGCTTGGGCGGGAGCCGCAAAAACATTCAGTACTTC.

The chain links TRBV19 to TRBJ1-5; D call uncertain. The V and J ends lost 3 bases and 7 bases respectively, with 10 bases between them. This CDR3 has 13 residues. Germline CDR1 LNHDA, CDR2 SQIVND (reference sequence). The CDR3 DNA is TGTGCCAGTAGTATGGGAATAGGACAGCCCCAGCATTTT. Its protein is CASSMGIGQPQHF.

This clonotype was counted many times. The chain's CDR3 is CASRLGQFGNIQYF. As DNA, the CDR3 is TGTGCCAGCAGGTTAGGACAGTTTGGCAACATTCAGTACTTC. This chain uses TRBV28 with TRBJ2-4; tentative D call: TRBD1 (6 bases). Trimming pared 6 bases from V and 7 bases from J, leaving 16 bases between. CDR1 MDHEN and CDR2 SYDVKM come from the germline V gene. CDR3 length: 14 residues.

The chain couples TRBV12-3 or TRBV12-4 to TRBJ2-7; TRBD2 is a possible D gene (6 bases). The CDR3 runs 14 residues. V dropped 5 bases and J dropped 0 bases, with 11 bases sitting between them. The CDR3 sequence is CASSPYSGSYEQYF. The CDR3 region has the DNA TGTGCCAGCAGTCCTTATAGCGGCTCCTACGAGCAGTACTTC.

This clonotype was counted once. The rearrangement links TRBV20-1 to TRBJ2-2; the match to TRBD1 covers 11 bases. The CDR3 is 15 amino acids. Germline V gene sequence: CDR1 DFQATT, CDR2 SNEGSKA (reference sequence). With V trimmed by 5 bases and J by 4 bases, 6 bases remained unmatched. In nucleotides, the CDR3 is TGCAGTGCTCGCGGACAGGGGGCGACCACCGGGGAGCTGTTTTTT. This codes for CSARGQGATTGELFF.

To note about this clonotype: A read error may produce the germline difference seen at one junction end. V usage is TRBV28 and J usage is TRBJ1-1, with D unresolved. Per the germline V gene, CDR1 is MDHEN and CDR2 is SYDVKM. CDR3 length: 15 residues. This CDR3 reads CASSLFSQVKTEAFF. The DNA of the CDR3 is TGTGCCAGCAGTTTGTTTTCGCAGGTGAAGACTGAAGCTTTCTTT.

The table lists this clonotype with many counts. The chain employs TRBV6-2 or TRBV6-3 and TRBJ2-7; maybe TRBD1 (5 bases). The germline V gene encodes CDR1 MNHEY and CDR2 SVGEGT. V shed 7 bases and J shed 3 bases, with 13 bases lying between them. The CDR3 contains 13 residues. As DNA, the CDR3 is TGTGCCAGCACCGAAGGGGCAGGCTACGAGCAGTACTTC. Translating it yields CASTEGAGYEQYF.

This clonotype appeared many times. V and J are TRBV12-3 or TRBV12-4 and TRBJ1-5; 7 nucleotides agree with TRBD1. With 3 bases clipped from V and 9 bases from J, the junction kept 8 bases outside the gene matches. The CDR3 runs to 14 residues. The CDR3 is CASSLGTDPPPQHF. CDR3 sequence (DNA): TGTGCCAGCAGTTTGGGGACAGACCCCCCGCCCCAGCATTTT.

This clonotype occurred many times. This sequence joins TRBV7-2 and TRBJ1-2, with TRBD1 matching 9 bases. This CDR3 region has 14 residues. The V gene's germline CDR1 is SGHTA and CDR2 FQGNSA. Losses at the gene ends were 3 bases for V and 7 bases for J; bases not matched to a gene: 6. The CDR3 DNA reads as TGTGCCAGCAGCTTCACACAGGGGGCGAGTGGCTACACCTTC. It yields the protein CASSFTQGASGYTF.